This T cell receptor beta chain was captured by sequencing in a study of lymphopenia after photon versus proton radiotherapy. Repertoires were generated with immunoSEQ multiplex PCR, while TCRdb's copy carries only in-frame clones and drops some. The table has about 16,000 clones, around 86% seen once. As concerns this clone: Antigen: not known.

CDR1 is MGHRA, CDR2 YSYEKL, per germline. Between the trimmed V and J ends, which lost 9 bases and 1 base, there was a span of 12 bases. The CDR3 is made up of 13 amino acids. Study results and caveats: Survival link was tested only in deceased patients; proton benefit remains a possibility. Post-nadir diversity loss with photons came from oligoclonal expansion, particularly CD8+ Temra cells. Post-nadir TCR diversity decline inversely tracked overall survival among those who died. Under photons, naive T cells and diversity fell while effector/memory populations rose.

The sample was peripheral blood, taken from a patient treated with proton-based radiotherapy. The sequence was collected from a man aged 65 to 85 with pancreatic cancer. The chain couples TRBV4-1 to TRBJ1-1; weak D call: TRBD1 (6 bases). The CDR3 region is CASQQGRNTEAFF. The CDR3 nucleotides read TGCGCCAGTCAACAGGGCAGGAACACTGAAGCTTTCTTT.